The 28 T cell receptor beta chains below all came from one sample that was sequenced in a study of cytomegalovirus exposure and HLA in healthy donors. The PCR was carried out with 60 Vbeta primers and 13 Jbeta primers. Assay: immunoSEQ multiplex PCR; the TCRdb copy retains only in-frame clones and omits some. The data contain 150,000 to 200,000 clones, roughly 74% of them seen just once; the ten biggest clones take up 13% to 15%. Source material: PBMCs. The receptor source for this set is a woman younger than 45 in good health and CMV-seropositive.

The CDR3 bases are TGTGCCAGCAGTGAGAATAGTTGGAGTGAGCAGTTCTTC. This gives the protein CASSENSWSEQFF. The genes are TRBV6-5 and TRBJ2-1; D unclear. The CDR3 has 13 amino acids. Trimming removed 5 bases from V and 9 bases from J, with 14 bases in between. The germline CDR1 and CDR2 sequences are MNHEY and SVGAGI.

The chain combines TRBV2 with TRBJ1-2; D is unresolved. V gave up 6 bases and J gave up 4 bases, with 15 bases separating them. This CDR3 spans 14 amino acids. The germline CDR1 and CDR2 sequences are SNHLY and FYNNEI. CDR3 amino acids: CASRSSTDIYGYTF. For the CDR3, the DNA is TGTGCCAGCAGATCCTCCACAGATATCTATGGCTACACCTTC.

The chain recombines TRBV5-6 with TRBJ1-1, with 7 bases lining up with TRBD1. Germline CDR1 reads SGHDT; CDR2 reads YYEEEE. This CDR3 has 17 amino acids. The V gene end was trimmed by 4 bases and the J gene end by 5 bases; junction bases not matched to a gene: 17. CDR3 loop: CASSTRAGTVRGTEAFF. CDR3 bases: TGTGCCAGCAGCACCCGAGCCGGGACAGTTAGGGGGACTGAAGCTTTCTTT.

The chain joins TRBV18 to TRBJ2-1, with TRBD1 identical over 7 bases. Germline values: CDR1 KGHSH, CDR2 LQKENI. This CDR3 region has 16 residues. V was clipped by 2 bases and J by 4 bases; unmatched bases: 8. For the CDR3, the DNA is TGTGCCAGCTCACCATCAGGACAGGTTGCTTACAATGAGCAGTTCTTC. The encoded protein is CASSPSGQVAYNEQFF. Looking up the rest from reference TRBV18 and TRBJ2-1 gives the full variable domain: NAGVMQNPRHLVRRRGQEARLRCSPMKGHSHVYWYRQLPEEGLKFMVYLQKENIIDESGMPKERFSAEFPKEGPSILRIQQVVRGDSAAYFCASSPSGQVAYNEQFFGPGTRLTVL.

The chain has TRBV5-1 and TRBJ2-2; D may be TRBD1 (6 bases). The CDR3 consists of 14 residues. Germline assignment: CDR1 SGHRS and CDR2 YFSETQ. The V and J ends lost 4 bases and 4 bases respectively, with 11 bases between them. The CDR3 nucleotides are TGCGCCAGCAGCCCGACGACAGGCACCGGGGAGCTGTTTTTT. Its translation is CASSPTTGTGELFF.

V usage is TRBV9 and J usage is TRBJ1-2; 7 bases match TRBD1. The CDR3 runs to 14 residues. The germline V gene encodes CDR1 SGDLS and CDR2 YYNGEE. Trimming cost V 0 bases and J 6 bases; bases outside gene matches: 5. The DNA for the CDR3 is TGTGCCAGCAGCGTAGCTGAAGGGGGCAATGGCTACACCTTC. Amino acid sequence: CASSVAEGGNGYTF.

The chain combines TRBV19 with TRBJ2-5; the D gene is possibly TRBD1 (6 bases). The CDR3 loop spans 15 amino acids. The V gene lost 6 bases and the J gene lost 6 bases, with 20 bases spanning the gap. Germline V gene data show CDR1 as LNHDA and CDR2 as SQIVND (reference sequence). DNA of the CDR3: TGTGCCAGTAGGGGCGCAGGGGACGCATGGAAGACCCAGTACTTC. This gives the protein CASRGAGDAWKTQYF. Together with reference TRBV19 and TRBJ2-5, the CDR3 gives the full variable domain: DGGITQSPKYLFRKEGQNVTLSCEQNLNHDAMYWYRQDPGQGLRLIYYSQIVNDFQKGDIAEGYSVSREKKESFPLTVTSAQKNPTAFYLCASRGAGDAWKTQYFGPGTRLLVL.

About this clone itself: The sample contains more than one DNA sequence encoding this CDR3. The chain links TRBV30 to TRBJ2-5; tentative D call: TRBD2 (5 bases). The germline V and J ends were trimmed by 0 bases and 4 bases, with 9 bases remaining between them. This CDR3 contains 13 residues. Germline V gene data show CDR1 as GTSNPN and CDR2 as SVGIG (reference sequence). CDR3 DNA sequence: TGTGCCTGGAGTGTCGGGGATCGAGAGACCCAGTACTTC. Translation: CAWSVGDRETQYF.

This sequence joins TRBV6-5 and TRBJ2-1; D might be TRBD2 (6 bases). V was cut by 2 bases and J by 8 bases, with 10 bases left in between. Germline-derived CDR1 and CDR2 are MNHEY and SVGAGI. The CDR3 has 13 residues. The CDR3 DNA reads as TGTGCCAGCAGTTACGTCGGAGGGTATGAGCAGTTCTTC. Translating gives CASSYVGGYEQFF.

The chain links TRBV6-1 to TRBJ2-3; 9 bases match TRBD1. CDR3 length: 19 amino acids. V gave up 2 bases and J gave up 6 bases; unmatched junction bases: 18. The germline V gene encodes CDR1 MNHNS and CDR2 SASEGT. CDR3 nucleotide sequence: TGTGCCAGCAGTGAAAACAGAGGCGCGAGGACAGGGGCAACCGATACGCAGTATTTT. The encoded protein is CASSENRGARTGATDTQYF.

The J gene is TRBJ1-1, the V gene TRBV7-9; TRBD1 might be the D (5 bases). The V gene lost 2 bases and the J gene lost 4 bases, with 11 bases spanning the gap. The germline V gene encodes CDR1 SEHNR and CDR2 FQNEAQ (reference sequence). The CDR3 covers 14 residues. DNA of the CDR3: TGTGCCAGCAGCTTATACAGGCCAACCACTGAAGCTTTCTTT. Amino acids: CASSLYRPTTEAFF.

V gene TRBV27 combines with J gene TRBJ2-1, with a possible D match to TRBD1 (6 bases). Germline CDR1 is MNHEY and CDR2 is SMNVEV (reference sequence). This CDR3 is built from 14 residues. V was clipped by 3 bases and J by 2 bases, with 8 bases between them. The CDR3 region is CASSFGTPYNEQFF. The CDR3 DNA sequence: TGTGCCAGCAGTTTCGGGACACCCTACAATGAGCAGTTCTTC.

CDR3 sequence (DNA): TGTGCCAGCAGCGTTGGAGCGGGAGGCGAGACCCAGTACTTC. It is translated as CASSVGAGGETQYF. The chain uses TRBV9 and TRBJ2-5, with 9 bases that match TRBD2. V lost 2 bases to trimming and J lost 5 bases; unmatched junction nucleotides: 4. The CDR3 is 14 residues long. Germline CDR1 is SGDLS and CDR2 is YYNGEE.

This chain uses TRBV21-1 with TRBJ1-2; the tabulated D call, TRBD1, remains unverified against the DNA. TRBV21-1 counts as a pseudogene. The CDR3 has 16 residues. CDR3 sequence: CASSKEVRDIPDGYTF. CDR3 coding DNA: TGTGCCAGCAGCAAAGAGGTAAGGGACATCCCCGACGGCTACACCTTC.

With respect to this clone: The junction differs from germline at one of its ends, possibly a read error. V is TRBV7-9 and J is TRBJ1-4, with TRBD1 as a possible D gene (6 bases). CDR3 length equals 16 residues. Per germline, CDR1 SEHNR and CDR2 FQNEAQ (reference sequence). The CDR3 DNA reads TGTTCCAGCAGTATCAGACAGGCCACAACTAATGAAAAACTGTTTTTT. Translation gives CSSSIRQATTNEKLFF.

The genes are TRBV19 and TRBJ2-1; 7 bases map to TRBD2. CDR1 and CDR2 from the germline V gene are LNHDA and SQIVND (reference sequence). CDR3 length: 15 residues. Losses at the gene ends were 5 bases for V and 5 bases for J; bases not matched to a gene: 9. CDR3 coding DNA: TGTGCCAGTAGTCACCGGTGGGACTACGACAATGAGCAGTTCTTC. This gives the protein CASSHRWDYDNEQFF. The whole variable domain, remainder taken from reference TRBV19 and TRBJ2-1, is DGGITQSPKYLFRKEGQNVTLSCEQNLNHDAMYWYRQDPGQGLRLIYYSQIVNDFQKGDIAEGYSVSREKKESFPLTVTSAQKNPTAFYLCASSHRWDYDNEQFFGPGTRLTVL.

The DNA of the CDR3 is TGCAGCGCACAGGGTCTGGATAGCAATCAGCCCCAGCATTTT. Translating gives CSAQGLDSNQPQHF. The chain combines TRBV29-1 with TRBJ1-5, with D perhaps matching TRBD1 (6 bases). This CDR3 has 14 residues. CDR1 and CDR2 from the germline V gene are SQVTM and ANQGSEA. Trimming took 7 bases from V and 0 from J, leaving 13 bases between them.

This clone appeared a single time. The chain couples TRBV11-3 to TRBJ2-2; possibly TRBD2 for D (7 bases). Trimming removed 5 bases from V and 5 bases from J, with 18 bases in between. Germline V CDR1 and CDR2: SGHNT, YENEEA. The length of the CDR3 is 16 residues. CDR3 sequence reads: CASSRVTGGRTGELFF. CDR3 nucleotide sequence: TGTGCCAGCAGCCGTGTTACGGGGGGCAGGACCGGGGAGCTGTTTTTT.

The chain joins TRBV25-1 to TRBJ2-3, with 8 bases fitting TRBD1. V was clipped by 5 bases and J by 1 base; unmatched bases: 5. The germline V gene encodes CDR1 MGHDK and CDR2 SYGVNS. The CDR3 runs 15 residues. For the CDR3, the DNA is TGTGCCAGCAGTCCCTGGACAGGGCGCACAGATACGCAGTATTTT. Translating it yields CASSPWTGRTDTQYF.

This clone appeared a few times. The chain combines TRBV9 with TRBJ1-4; D may be TRBD1 (6 bases). The CDR3 is 17 residues long. Trimming shortened V by 3 bases and J by 8 bases, and 23 bases separated the two germline ends. Per germline, CDR1 SGDLS and CDR2 YYNGEE. DNA of the CDR3: TGTGCCAGCAGCGAGAGGAACGCGCCAGGGGCCTCCGAAAAACTGTTTTTT. Translated, it gives CASSERNAPGASEKLFF. Based on the CDR3 plus reference TRBV9 and TRBJ1-4, the full variable domain is DSGVTQTPKHLITATGQRVTLRCSPRSGDLSVYWYQQSLDQGLQFLIQYYNGEERAKGNILERFSAQQFPDLHSELNLSSLELGDSALYFCASSERNAPGASEKLFFGSGTQLSVL.

The CDR3, as DNA: TGTGCCAGCAGCTTCAGAACAATGAACTCCTACAATGAGCAGTTCTTC. The encoded protein is CASSFRTMNSYNEQFF. The J gene is TRBJ2-1, the V gene TRBV28; D is unclear. Germline V lookup: CDR1 MDHEN, CDR2 SYDVKM. There are 16 residues in the CDR3. V was cut by 6 bases and J by 0 bases, with 15 bases left in between. The whole variable domain, remainder taken from reference TRBV28 and TRBJ2-1, is DVKVTQSSRYLVKRTGEKVFLECVQDMDHENMFWYRQDPGLGLRLIYFSYDVKMKEKGDIPEGYSVSREKKERFSLILESASTNQTSMYLCASSFRTMNSYNEQFFGPGTRLTVL.

V and J are TRBV7-9 and TRBJ2-2, with D tentatively TRBD2 (5 bases). Trimming pared 5 bases from V and 0 bases from J, leaving 10 bases between. The CDR3 covers 15 residues. The germline CDR1 and CDR2 sequences are SEHNR and FQNEAQ (reference sequence). This CDR3 is CASSPSGPNTGELFF. As DNA, the CDR3 is TGTGCCAGCAGCCCGAGCGGACCGAACACCGGGGAGCTGTTTTTT.

This chain links TRBV28 with TRBJ2-5; no clear D gene. The CDR3 runs 13 residues. The germline V gene has CDR1 MDHEN and CDR2 SYDVKM. Deletions cut 5 bases from V and 5 bases from J, with 12 bases between. The DNA of the CDR3 is TGTGCCAGCAGTACCCAACGTCGGGAGACCCAGTACTTC. Translated, it gives CASSTQRRETQYF.

This chain uses TRBV12-5 with TRBJ1-5, with 11 bases identical to TRBD1. Germline assignment: CDR1 LGHNT and CDR2 FRNRAP. CDR3 length: 16 residues. With 4 bases clipped from V and 4 bases from J, the junction kept 6 bases outside the gene matches. This CDR3 is CASGSAGQGENQPQHF. The DNA of the CDR3 is TGTGCTAGTGGTTCAGCGGGACAGGGGGAAAATCAGCCCCAGCATTTT.

The J gene is TRBJ1-1, the V gene TRBV30; weak D call: TRBD1 (6 bases). This CDR3 is 15 amino acids long. Germline loops: CDR1 GTSNPN, CDR2 SVGIG (reference sequence). Trimming removed 1 base at V and 1 base at J, with 13 bases between. CDR3 sequence reads: CAWSGPQGRNTEAFF. For the CDR3, the DNA is TGTGCCTGGAGTGGTCCACAGGGACGGAACACTGAAGCTTTCTTT. Full variable domain (remainder filled in from reference TRBV30 and TRBJ1-1): SQTIHQWPATLVQPVGSPLSLECTVEGTSNPNLYWYRQAAGRGLQLLFYSVGIGQISSEVPQNLSASRPQDRQFILSSKKLLLSDSGFYLCAWSGPQGRNTEAFFGQGTRLTVV.

V gene TRBV28 combines with J gene TRBJ2-3; no reliable D call. CDR1 MDHEN and CDR2 SYDVKM come from the germline V gene. The CDR3 has 13 residues. V was pared by 3 bases and J by 4 bases, with 8 bases between. The chain's CDR3 is CASSLSGADTQYF. CDR3 nucleotide sequence: TGTGCCAGCAGTTTGTCCGGAGCAGATACGCAGTATTTT.

The V gene is TRBV4-1, the J gene TRBJ2-7; TRBD2 aligns across 8 bases. The V gene's germline CDR1 is MGHRA and CDR2 YSYEKL. The CDR3 contains 18 residues. V trimming: 1 base; J trimming: 0 bases; junction bases outside the gene matches: 11. CDR3 sequence (DNA): TGCGCCAGCAGCCAAGGAACGCCAATAGGGACTAGCTCCTACGAGCAGTACTTC. This translates into CASSQGTPIGTSSYEQYF.

J is TRBJ1-3 and V is TRBV30; D is unclear. The CDR3 length is 15 residues. V shed 1 base and J shed 1 base, with 11 bases lying between them. CDR1 is GTSNPN, CDR2 SVGIG, per germline (reference sequence). CDR3 region: CAWSAKRWSGNTIYF. Here the CDR3 DNA reads TGTGCCTGGAGTGCCAAGCGGTGGTCTGGAAACACCATATATTTT.